This is a list of T cell receptor beta chains from one sample in a study of cytomegalovirus exposure and HLA in healthy donors. Repertoires were generated with immunoSEQ multiplex PCR, while TCRdb's copy carries only in-frame clones and drops some. Of tens of thousands of clones in the sample, around 80% were seen once. Input material: PBMCs. These receptor sequences come from a man in his forties in good health and CMV-seronegative. Both conserved end residues are part of each CDR3. A D gene is named only where the DNA matches it firmly. Clone sizes are given selectively: once, few, many, or a class where the clone is expanded.

J gene | D gene | V gene | clone size | CDR3 protein | CDR3 DNA
TRBJ2-3 | TRBD2 | TRBV30 | NA | CASTTSGSTDTQYF | TGTGCCTCCACGACTAGCGGGAGCACAGATACGCAGTATTTT
TRBJ2-7 | TRBD2 | TRBV11-2 | NA | CASRTSGGTYEQYF | TGTGCCAGCAGGACTAGCGGGGGAACCTACGAGCAGTACTTC
TRBJ1-1 | NA | TRBV18 | NA | CASSPLENTEAFF | TGTGCCAGCTCGCCCTTAGAGAACACTGAAGCTTTCTTT
TRBJ1-4 | NA | TRBV5-1 | NA | CASSRSGGITNEKLFF | TGCGCCAGCAGCCGATCCGGAGGGATAACTAATGAAAAACTGTTTTTT
TRBJ2-5 | TRBD1 | TRBV6-1 | once | CASTHRGYQETQYF | TGTGCCAGCACTCACAGGGGGTACCAAGAGACCCAGTACTTC
TRBJ1-1 | NA | TRBV9 | NA | CASKTITTRAAEAFF | TGTGCCAGCAAGACTATAACCACGAGGGCTGCTGAAGCTTTCTTT
TRBJ1-4 | NA | TRBV29-1 | NA | CSVDLATDDNEKLFF | TGCAGCGTTGATCTCGCGACAGACGATAATGAAAAACTGTTTTTT
TRBJ2-7 | TRBD1 | TRBV5-1 | NA | CASSPRQGISYEQYF | TGCGCCAGCAGCCCGAGACAGGGGATTTCCTACGAGCAGTACTTC
TRBJ1-1 | NA | TRBV28 | few | CASSWLMPQGTEAFF | TGTGCCAGCAGTTGGTTAATGCCTCAGGGGACTGAAGCTTTCTTT
TRBJ1-6 | TRBD1 | TRBV6-6 | NA | CASSSYRGSDSPLHF | TGTGCCAGCAGTTCCTACAGGGGGTCGGATTCACCCCTCCACTTT
TRBJ2-7 | TRBD2 | TRBV10-3 | NA | CATTLADAYEQYF | TGTGCCACTACACTAGCGGATGCCTACGAGCAGTACTTC
TRBJ2-3 | NA | TRBV5-1 | NA | CASSLVGQALDTQYF | TGCGCCAGCAGCTTGGTAGGCCAGGCCCTAGATACGCAGTATTTT
TRBJ1-4 | NA | TRBV7-6 | once | CASSSPTQFGPKSANEKLFF | TGTGCCAGCAGTTCTCCCACACAATTCGGCCCCAAGAGCGCTAATGAAAAACTGTTTTTT
TRBJ2-1 | NA | TRBV11-2 | NA | CASSQIMQSNEQFF | TGTGCCAGCAGCCAGATAATGCAGTCCAATGAGCAGTTCTTC
TRBJ1-3 | NA | TRBV25-1 | NA | CASSDTSSGNTIYF | TGTGCCAGCAGCGACACAAGCTCTGGAAACACCATATATTTT
TRBJ1-4 | TRBD1 | TRBV6-1 | NA | CASRRTGSNEKLFF | TGTGCCAGCAGAAGGACAGGGTCTAATGAAAAACTGTTTTTT
TRBJ2-3 | TRBD1 | TRBV19 | NA | CASSNGGTGGTSTDTQYF | TGTGCCAGTAGCAATGGGGGGACAGGGGGGACTAGCACAGATACGCAGTATTTT
TRBJ1-6 | NA | TRBV5-1 | NA | CASSLATGLKNSPLHF | TGCGCCAGCAGCTTGGCCACGGGACTGAAGAATTCACCCCTCCACTTT
TRBJ1-5 | TRBD1 | TRBV10-3 | NA | CAISESSGRGGNQPQHF | TGTGCCATCAGTGAGTCGTCTGGCAGGGGGGGCAATCAGCCCCAGCATTTT
TRBJ2-3 | NA | TRBV28 | NA | CASSPTSTDTQYF | TGTGCCAGCAGTCCAACTAGCACAGATACGCAGTATTTT
TRBJ1-1 | TRBD1 | TRBV5-1 | NA | CASSITQGSGEAFF | TGCGCCAGCAGTATCACACAGGGGTCTGGGGAGGCTTTCTTT
TRBJ1-3 | NA | TRBV18 | NA | CASSYDSFSGNTIYF | TGTGCCAGCTCATACGACAGCTTCTCTGGAAACACCATATATTTT
TRBJ1-2 | NA | TRBV5-1 | NA | CASSLELGGFLLGYTF | TGCGCCAGCAGCTTGGAGTTGGGAGGGTTCCTTCTTGGCTACACCTTC
TRBJ2-5 | NA | TRBV7-7 | NA | CASSLLGQTQETQYF | TGTGCTAGCAGCTTGCTTGGACAGACCCAAGAGACCCAGTACTTC
TRBJ1-1 | NA | TRBV18 | NA | CASSPPLGEAFF | TGTGCCAGCTCACCACCGCTAGGTGAAGCTTTCTTT
TRBJ1-1 | NA | TRBV7-2 | few | CASSLAAGKNTEAFF | TGTGCCAGCAGCTTAGCAGCGGGGAAGAACACTGAAGCTTTCTTT
TRBJ2-1 | TRBD2 | TRBV9 | NA | CASSATLAGEGYNEQFF | TGTGCCAGCAGCGCCACTCTAGCGGGAGAAGGCTACAATGAGCAGTTCTTC
TRBJ2-2 | NA | TRBV5-1 | NA | CASMIGTNTGELFF | TGCGCCAGCATGATCGGTACGAACACCGGGGAGCTGTTTTTT
TRBJ1-1 | NA | TRBV5-1 | NA | CASSFGGSLYTEAFF | TGCGCCAGCAGCTTTGGAGGCTCCCTTTACACTGAAGCTTTCTTT
TRBJ2-1 | TRBD2 | TRBV2 | few | CASGGTSGSYNEQFF | TGTGCCAGCGGAGGGACTAGCGGCTCCTACAATGAGCAGTTCTTC
TRBJ1-5 | NA | TRBV2 | NA | CASSPNYSNQPQHF | TGTGCCAGCAGTCCAAACTATAGCAATCAGCCCCAGCATTTT
TRBJ2-1 | TRBD2 | TRBV7-2 | NA | CASSGHGGMDEQFF | TGTGCCAGCAGCGGTCACGGGGGGATGGATGAGCAGTTCTTC
TRBJ2-7 | NA | TRBV30 | once | CAWSVTAGQGIGEQYF | TGTGCCTGGAGTGTAACGGCAGGGCAGGGAATTGGCGAGCAGTACTTC
TRBJ1-3 | NA | TRBV9 | few | CASSATVLLGGSGNTIYF | TGTGCCAGCAGCGCCACGGTTCTGCTTGGCGGATCTGGAAACACCATATATTTT
TRBJ2-3 | TRBD2 | TRBV5-1 | few | CASSSGGSSTDTQYF | TGCGCCAGCAGCTCCGGGGGGTCGAGCACAGATACGCAGTATTTT
TRBJ2-3 | NA | TRBV11-1 | few | CASSLLTQSTDTQYF | TGTGCCAGCAGCTTATTAACGCAGAGCACAGATACGCAGTATTTT
TRBJ1-2 | NA | TRBV5-1 | NA | CASSTGTPNYGYTF | TGCGCCAGCAGCACCGGGACACCAAACTATGGCTACACCTTC
TRBJ2-7 | NA | TRBV5-1 | NA | CASSLLPAGSYEQYF | TGCGCCAGCAGCTTGTTACCAGCGGGCTCCTACGAGCAGTACTTC
TRBJ2-5 | NA | TRBV4-1 | NA | CASSQGQLEETQYF | TGCGCCAGCAGCCAGGGGCAGTTGGAAGAGACCCAGTACTTC
TRBJ1-4 | TRBD1 | TRBV28 | NA | CASRSWAGGDEKLFF | TGTGCCAGCAGATCTTGGGCAGGGGGCGATGAAAAACTGTTTTTT
TRBJ1-1 | NA | TRBV9 | NA | CASSSGFSGTEAFF | TGTGCCAGCAGCTCAGGGTTTAGTGGCACTGAAGCTTTCTTT
TRBJ1-1 | NA | TRBV6-1 | few | CASSPSLNTEAFF | TGTGCCAGCAGCCCGTCTCTGAACACTGAAGCTTTCTTT